This T cell receptor (beta chain) was captured by sequencing in a study of monozygotic twins with cystic fibrosis. The CDR3 extends over 14 amino acids. Germline V gene lookup returns CDR1 KGHSH and CDR2 LQKENI. Between the trimmed V and J ends, which lost 4 bases and 2 bases, there was a span of 10 bases. Only in-frame clones appear in the TCRdb table, and some are missing; sequencing was by immunoSEQ multiplex PCR. The sample consists of just under 20,000 clones, less than 95% of them appearing once. Sequenced sample: blood. The clonotype originates from a girl aged 2 to 10 with cystic fibrosis. The chain joins TRBV18 to TRBJ2-3; D may correspond to TRBD1 or TRBD2 (6 bases each). CDR3 protein: CASSRGALTDTQYF. The CDR3 DNA follows: TGTGCCAGCTCACGGGGGGCACTCACAGATACGCAGTATTTT.